The T cell receptor beta chain under discussion was sequenced for a study of chemoradiotherapy in HPV16-positive cancers. Study outcomes and limitations: Functional assays defining HPV-specific T cells used only a couple of HPV16-positive patients.

Clones were read by immunoSEQ multiplex PCR, and TCRdb kept only the in-frame ones, dropping some. The data show tens of thousands of clones, roughly 77% seen once. Deletions cut 2 bases from V and 4 bases from J, with 20 bases between. The CDR3 extends over 17 amino acids. The germline V gene has CDR1 MNHEY and CDR2 SMNVEV (reference sequence). In this sample, this clone turned up once. Its matching antigen is unknown. This receptor was identified in a human donor with HPV-associated anogenital cancer. Source: blood, taken from a patient who underwent chemoradiotherapy. The rearrangement uses TRBV27 and TRBJ1-2; unclear D gene. CDR3 nucleotides: TGTGCCAGCAGTTTAAAGGGAAGGCCTCGCCTAGGCTATGGCTACACCTTC. Its protein product is CASSLKGRPRLGYGYTF.